The 10 T cell receptor beta chains below were found in one sample sequenced in a study of cytotoxic CD8 clonotypes in ibrutinib-treated CLL. Method: immunoSEQ multiplex PCR; TCRdb's copy keeps in-frame clones and lacks some. The sample lists about 160,000 clones, about 80% occurring once. The source material was PBMCs, sampled after 12 months of ibrutinib treatment. These receptors all stem from a human donor with chronic lymphocytic leukemia.

The chain employs TRBV5-1 and TRBJ2-2; 8 positions agree with TRBD1. V was clipped by 4 bases and J by 1 base; unmatched bases: 9. Germline-derived CDR1 and CDR2 are SGHRS and YFSETQ. This CDR3 has 17 residues. For the CDR3, the DNA is TGCGCCAGCAGCCTACCCGGACAGGGTGGGAACACCGGGGAGCTGTTTTTT. Translation: CASSLPGQGGNTGELFF.

The chain links TRBV28 to TRBJ1-3, with D uncertain. Trimming pared 5 bases from V and 11 bases from J, leaving 10 bases between. This CDR3 has 11 amino acids. CDR1 MDHEN and CDR2 SYDVKM come from the germline V gene. The CDR3 DNA follows: TGTGCCAGCAGTGCGGCTCTCGCCATATATTTT. Protein: CASSAALAIYF.

This chain connects TRBV5-4 to TRBJ2-7; 8 bases match TRBD2. The CDR3 sequence is 15 residues long. The V segment lost 1 base and the J segment 4 bases; nucleotides outside the gene matches: 7. Germline-derived CDR1 and CDR2 are SGHNT and YYREEE (reference sequence). CDR3 sequence reads: CASSLFTSGLYEQYF. In DNA, the CDR3 is TGTGCCAGCAGCTTGTTTACTAGCGGATTATACGAGCAGTACTTC.

This sequence joins TRBV29-1 and TRBJ2-7; 8 bases are a match to TRBD2. Germline assignment: CDR1 SQVTM and CDR2 ANQGSEA. The CDR3 contains 14 residues. Trimming took 0 bases from V and 5 from J; bases not matched to a gene: 6. The CDR3 coding sequence is TGCAGCGTTGAAGATAGCGGGAAAGGTAACGAGCAGTACTTC. Translated: CSVEDSGKGNEQYF.

V is TRBV9 and J is TRBJ1-1; D is unresolved. Germline V gene sequence: CDR1 SGDLS, CDR2 YYNGEE. The CDR3 totals 14 residues. Trimming shortened V by 0 bases and J by 4 bases, and 10 bases separated the two germline ends. CDR3 coding DNA: TGTGCCAGCAGCGTAGGAGGGAGGACCACTGAAGCTTTCTTT. Protein: CASSVGGRTTEAFF.

The chain links TRBV6-1 to TRBJ2-1; 7 positions match TRBD1. The CDR3 covers 13 residues. Unmatched junction bases numbered 2, after V lost 6 bases and J lost 3 bases. The germline gives CDR1 MNHNS, CDR2 SASEGT. DNA for the CDR3: TGTGCCAGCAGGACAGGGAGCTACAATGAGCAGTTCTTC. Translated, it gives CASRTGSYNEQFF.

The chain has TRBV28 and TRBJ1-1; 7 bases agree with TRBD1. V was clipped by 6 bases and J by 7 bases; unmatched bases: 8. Germline V gene sequence: CDR1 MDHEN, CDR2 SYDVKM. CDR3 length: 13 residues. CDR3 nucleotides: TGTGCCAGCAGCGGTTCAAGGGGGCTTGAAGCTTTCTTT. It encodes CASSGSRGLEAFF.

The rearrangement links TRBV28 to TRBJ2-1; D gene uncertain. Germline loops: CDR1 MDHEN, CDR2 SYDVKM. Trimming took off 10 bases at V and 0 bases at J, with 16 bases between the two ends. This CDR3 spans 15 amino acids. CDR3 DNA sequence: TGTGCCACCGGCTACGGAGCGCTCTCCTACAATGAGCAGTTCTTC. Translated: CATGYGALSYNEQFF.

The chain carries TRBV10-3 and TRBJ1-4; 10 bases align to TRBD1. The CDR3 extends over 14 amino acids. The germline CDR1 and CDR2 sequences are ENHRY and SYGVKD. J lost 10 bases, V lost 6 bases, and 8 bases had no gene match. The CDR3 DNA reads as TGTGCCATCAGGGGACAGGGGAGGACGGTAAAACTGTTTTTT. Its translation is CAIRGQGRTVKLFF.

The chain employs TRBV4-3 and TRBJ2-3, with D unresolved. The CDR3 runs to 14 residues. Trimming shortened V by 0 bases and J by 5 bases, and 9 bases separated the two germline ends. Germline V gives CDR1 LGHNA, CDR2 YSLEER. CDR3 nucleotides: TGCGCCAGCAGCCAAGAGTGGGCAAAAGATACGCAGTATTTT. Its protein product is CASSQEWAKDTQYF.